The rows below give T cell receptor beta chains drawn from one sample of a study of blood T cell repertoires in COVID-19. Only in-frame clones appear in the TCRdb table, and some are missing; sequencing was by immunoSEQ multiplex PCR. The sample comprises about 100,000 clones, 70% to 90% of which are singletons, and over 10% rests with the top ten. Material for sequencing was peripheral blood. Receptors originate from a human donor in a cohort sampled during active COVID-19. Both conserved end residues are part of each CDR3. A D gene is named only where the DNA matches it firmly. Size tells how often a clone was seen (once, few, many) or the class of an expanded clone, and some rows leave it out.

D	J	size	V	CDR3	DNA
TRBD2	TRBJ2-7	once	TRBV7-2	CASSLVITSGNNEQYF	TGTGCCAGCAGCTTAGTGATAACTAGCGGGAACAACGAGCAGTACTTC
-	TRBJ2-3	-	TRBV10-1	CASRSAGTDTQYF	TGCGCCAGCAGATCAGCGGGCACAGATACGCAGTATTTT
-	TRBJ1-1	few	TRBV12-5	CASDLEGRGAFF	TGTGCTAGTGACTTGGAGGGGCGCGGGGCTTTCTTT
TRBD2	TRBJ2-2	-	TRBV10-3	CAISDQSGSGAGELFF	TGTGCCATCAGTGACCAGAGCGGGAGTGGGGCCGGGGAGCTGTTTTTT
TRBD2	TRBJ2-1	-	TRBV24-1	CATSDPAGGTVNEQFF	TGTGCCACCAGTGACCCAGCGGGGGGAACGGTCAATGAGCAGTTCTTC
TRBD1	TRBJ1-1	-	TRBV30	CAWSKGAGSNTEAFF	TGTGCCTGGAGTAAGGGGGCAGGGTCTAACACTGAAGCTTTCTTT
TRBD1	TRBJ1-3	-	TRBV15	CATSWGQASGNTIYF	TGTGCCACCAGCTGGGGACAGGCCTCTGGAAACACCATATATTTT
TRBD2	TRBJ2-1	few	TRBV3-1/TRBV3-2	CASSQEASGGAGEQFF	TGTGCCAGCAGCCAAGAAGCTAGCGGGGGGGCCGGGGAGCAGTTCTTC
TRBD1	TRBJ2-7	-	TRBV6-5	CASRGTGTGPYEQYF	TGTGCCAGCAGGGGAACCGGGACAGGGCCCTACGAGCAGTACTTC
-	TRBJ1-6	once	TRBV7-9	CASSSPGGGPNSPLHF	TGTGCCAGCAGCTCTCCCGGGGGGGGCCCAAATTCACCCCTCCACTTT
TRBD1	TRBJ2-5	once	TRBV7-2	CASSFRTGGEETQYF	TGTGCCAGCAGCTTCCGGACAGGGGGAGAGGAGACCCAGTACTTC
-	TRBJ2-5	-	TRBV6-5	CASSYKKGMVVQYF	TGTGCCAGCAGTTACAAAAAGGGGATGGTGGTCCAGTACTTC
-	TRBJ2-5	-	TRBV5-1	CASSLTDQETQYF	TGCGCCAGCAGCTTGACGGACCAAGAGACCCAGTACTTC
TRBD1	TRBJ1-2	-	TRBV19	CASSIGQGGYTF	TGTGCCAGTAGTATAGGACAGGGTGGCTACACCTTC
-	TRBJ1-1	-	TRBV21-1	CASSKLPRQGSATEAFF	TGTGCCAGCAGCAAATTGCCCCGACAGGGTTCGGCCACTGAAGCTTTCTTT
TRBD1	TRBJ2-7	-	TRBV10-2	CASRPGQIYEQYF	TGCGCCAGCAGGCCGGGACAGATCTACGAGCAGTACTTC
-	TRBJ2-7	-	TRBV7-2	CASSAQGYEQYF	TGTGCCAGCAGCGCACAGGGCTACGAGCAGTACTTC
-	TRBJ2-5	few	TRBV6-6	CASRATEETQYF	TGTGCCAGCAGAGCGACGGAAGAGACCCAGTACTTC
-	TRBJ2-6	-	TRBV3-1/TRBV3-2	CASSQWDKAIPGANVLTF	TGTGCCAGCAGCCAGTGGGACAAGGCAATCCCTGGGGCCAACGTCCTGACTTTC
-	TRBJ2-6	-	TRBV7-9	CASSRLGGPPGANVLTF	TGTGCCAGCAGCAGACTCGGGGGGCCTCCCGGGGCCAACGTCCTGACTTTC
-	TRBJ1-2	-	TRBV27	CASSLSVGLGYGYTF	TGTGCCAGCAGTTTATCGGTCGGTCTTGGCTATGGCTACACCTTC
-	TRBJ1-6	-	TRBV5-1	CASSLGRTVGDSPLHF	TGCGCCAGCAGCTTGGGCCGCACGGTCGGTGATTCACCCCTCCACTTT
TRBD1	TRBJ2-7	-	TRBV7-2	CASSQMTGTAYEQYF	TGTGCCAGCAGCCAGATGACCGGGACAGCCTACGAGCAGTACTTC
-	TRBJ2-3	-	TRBV7-8	CASSHVTGSTDTQYF	TGTGCCAGCAGCCACGTGACTGGGAGCACAGATACGCAGTATTTT
TRBD1	TRBJ1-2	-	TRBV12-3/TRBV12-4	CASSTGGNYGYTF	TGTGCCAGCAGTACAGGGGGCAACTATGGCTACACCTTC
TRBD2	TRBJ2-5	-	TRBV7-2	CASSGGTSGAQETQYF	TGTGCCAGCAGCGGGGGGACTAGCGGGGCCCAAGAGACCCAGTACTTC
TRBD2	TRBJ2-5	few	TRBV3-1/TRBV3-2	CASSHLAGGPETQYF	TGTGCCAGCAGCCACCTAGCGGGAGGGCCGGAGACCCAGTACTTC
-	TRBJ1-3	few	TRBV5-1	CASSLDGDSGNTIYF	TGCGCCAGCAGCTTGGACGGTGACTCTGGAAACACCATATATTTT
TRBD2	TRBJ2-2	-	TRBV7-7	CASSLRLADNTGELFF	TGTGCTAGCAGCTTACGACTAGCGGATAACACCGGGGAGCTGTTTTTT
TRBD1	TRBJ2-5	-	TRBV4-1	CASSQFSGTGQETQYF	TGCGCCAGCAGCCAGTTCTCCGGGACAGGCCAAGAGACCCAGTACTTC
-	TRBJ2-7	few	TRBV7-2	CASSTFGPTVPYF	TGTGCCAGCAGCACCTTCGGACCGACAGTTCCGTACTTC
TRBD1	TRBJ2-5	-	TRBV7-2	CASSRQGGETQYF	TGTGCCAGCAGCCGACAGGGTGGAGAGACCCAGTACTTC
-	TRBJ2-7	-	TRBV7-9	CASSLDGDEQYF	TGTGCCAGCAGCTTAGACGGGGACGAGCAGTACTTC
TRBD1	TRBJ1-2	-	TRBV5-6	CASSLGQGARGYTF	TGTGCCAGCAGTTTAGGACAGGGGGCGCGAGGCTACACCTTC
TRBD2	TRBJ2-2	few	TRBV6-1	CASSGYSSGRATGELFF	TGTGCCAGCAGTGGCTATTCTAGCGGGAGGGCCACCGGGGAGCTGTTTTTT
-	TRBJ1-3	few	TRBV10-2	CASSELAGVGNTIYF	TGCGCCAGCAGTGAGTTGGCAGGGGTTGGAAACACCATATATTTT
TRBD1	TRBJ2-7	-	TRBV4-3	CASSQVQGITYEQYF	TGCGCCAGCAGCCAAGTACAGGGGATCACCTACGAGCAGTACTTC
TRBD1	TRBJ1-4	-	TRBV6-5	CASSPGQVNEKLFF	TGTGCCAGCAGCCCGGGACAGGTTAATGAAAAACTGTTTTTT
-	TRBJ1-2	-	TRBV28	CASSFDIYGYTF	TGTGCCAGCAGTTTTGACATTTATGGCTACACCTTC
-	TRBJ2-7	-	TRBV5-4	CASSLASRGLEGGEQYF	TGTGCCAGCAGCTTGGCGTCTCGTGGGCTCGAGGGGGGGGAGCAGTACTTC
-	TRBJ1-1	-	TRBV19	CASSPDSMNTEAFF	TGTGCCAGTAGTCCCGACAGCATGAACACTGAAGCTTTCTTT
TRBD1	TRBJ2-7	-	TRBV7-2	CASSSGQGPYEQYF	TGTGCCAGCAGCTCGGGACAGGGTCCCTACGAGCAGTACTTC
TRBD1	TRBJ2-7	-	TRBV20-1	CSASGQGSYEQYF	TGCAGTGCTAGTGGACAGGGCTCCTACGAGCAGTACTTC
-	TRBJ1-4	-	TRBV27	CASSLGGGVRKKLFF	TGTGCCAGCAGTTTGGGAGGTGGAGTGAGAAAAAAACTGTTTTTT
TRBD1	TRBJ2-7	-	TRBV3-1/TRBV3-2	CASSSGQLYEQYF	TGTGCCAGCAGCTCGGGACAGCTTTACGAGCAGTACTTC
TRBD1	TRBJ1-6	-	TRBV6-5	CASRYQGQGENSPLHF	TGTGCCAGCAGGTACCAGGGACAGGGAGAGAATTCACCCCTCCACTTT
-	TRBJ1-1	-	TRBV7-2	CASRAAALMNTEAFF	TGTGCCAGCAGGGCGGCAGCACTCATGAACACTGAAGCTTTCTTT
-	TRBJ1-1	-	TRBV6-6	CASSDTGPFF	TGTGCCAGCAGTGATACAGGTCCGTTCTTT
-	TRBJ1-5	-	TRBV7-2	CASSRTGNQPQHF	TGTGCCAGCAGCCGGACAGGCAATCAGCCCCAGCATTTT
-	TRBJ2-7	once	TRBV6-2/TRBV6-3	CASSYHQGGKSYEQYF	TGTGCCAGCAGTTACCACCAGGGCGGGAAATCCTACGAGCAGTACTTC
-	TRBJ1-2	-	TRBV7-9	CASSREVGLSTNYGYTF	TGTGCCAGCAGCAGAGAAGTCGGACTCTCAACTAACTATGGCTACACCTTC
TRBD1	TRBJ1-2	-	TRBV2	CASSVDRGQSYGYTF	TGTGCCAGCAGTGTCGACAGGGGCCAATCGTATGGCTACACCTTC
-	TRBJ1-1	few	TRBV12-3/TRBV12-4	CASSSYTEAFF	TGTGCCAGCAGTTCGTATACTGAAGCTTTCTTT